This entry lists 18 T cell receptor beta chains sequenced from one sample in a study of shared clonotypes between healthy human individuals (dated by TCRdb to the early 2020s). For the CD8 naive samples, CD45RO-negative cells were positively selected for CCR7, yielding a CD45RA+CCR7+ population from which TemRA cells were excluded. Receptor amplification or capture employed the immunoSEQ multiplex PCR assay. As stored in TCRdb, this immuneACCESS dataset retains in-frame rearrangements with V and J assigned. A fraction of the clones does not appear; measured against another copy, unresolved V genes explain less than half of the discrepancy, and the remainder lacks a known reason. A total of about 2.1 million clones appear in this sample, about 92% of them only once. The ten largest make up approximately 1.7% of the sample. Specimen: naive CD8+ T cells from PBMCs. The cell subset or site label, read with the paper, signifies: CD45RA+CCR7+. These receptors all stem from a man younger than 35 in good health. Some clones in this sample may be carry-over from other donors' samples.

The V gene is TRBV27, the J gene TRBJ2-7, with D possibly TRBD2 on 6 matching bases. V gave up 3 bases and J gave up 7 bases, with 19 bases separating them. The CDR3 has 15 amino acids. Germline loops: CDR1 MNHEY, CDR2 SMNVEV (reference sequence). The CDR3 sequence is CASSFILALEGEQYF. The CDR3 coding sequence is TGTGCCAGCAGTTTCATACTAGCTCTTGAGGGTGAGCAGTACTTC.

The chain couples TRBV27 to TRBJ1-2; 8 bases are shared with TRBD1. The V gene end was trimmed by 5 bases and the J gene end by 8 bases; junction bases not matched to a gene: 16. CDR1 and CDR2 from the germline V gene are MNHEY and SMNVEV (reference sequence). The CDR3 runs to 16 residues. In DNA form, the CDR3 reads TGTGCCAGCAGTCCTCCCCCCGTGACAGGGGTTTTCGGCTACACCTTC. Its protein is CASSPPPVTGVFGYTF.

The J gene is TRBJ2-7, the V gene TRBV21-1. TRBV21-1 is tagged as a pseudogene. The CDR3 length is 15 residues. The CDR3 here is CASIAKGHDRYEQYF. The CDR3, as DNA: TGTGCCAGCATCGCAAAGGGCCACGACCGGTACGAGCAGTACTTC.

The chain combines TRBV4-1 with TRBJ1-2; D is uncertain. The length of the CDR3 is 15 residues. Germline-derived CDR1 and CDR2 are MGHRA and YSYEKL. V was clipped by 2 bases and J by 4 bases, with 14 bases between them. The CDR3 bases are TGCGCCAGCAGCCAACTCGTCCGGGTCGTCTATGGCTACACCTTC. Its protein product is CASSQLVRVVYGYTF.

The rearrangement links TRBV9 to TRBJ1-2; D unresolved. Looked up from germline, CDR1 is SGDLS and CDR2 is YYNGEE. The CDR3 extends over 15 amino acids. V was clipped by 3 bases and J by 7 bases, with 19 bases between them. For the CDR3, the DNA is TGTGCCAGCAGCGCGGGCAATGCGTTCCCCTTTGGCTACACCTTC. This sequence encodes CASSAGNAFPFGYTF.

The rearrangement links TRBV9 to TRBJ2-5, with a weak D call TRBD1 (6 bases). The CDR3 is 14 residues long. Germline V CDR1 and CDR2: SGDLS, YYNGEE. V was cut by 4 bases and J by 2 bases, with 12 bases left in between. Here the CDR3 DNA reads TGTGCCAGCAGCAGAGGAAGGGGGCAAGAGACCCAGTACTTC. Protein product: CASSRGRGQETQYF.

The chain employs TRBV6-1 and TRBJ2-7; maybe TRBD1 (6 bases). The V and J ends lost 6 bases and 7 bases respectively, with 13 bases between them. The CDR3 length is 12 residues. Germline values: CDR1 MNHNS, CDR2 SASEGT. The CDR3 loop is CASRDRSLEQYF. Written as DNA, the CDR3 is TGTGCCAGCAGGGACAGATCGCTGGAGCAGTACTTC.

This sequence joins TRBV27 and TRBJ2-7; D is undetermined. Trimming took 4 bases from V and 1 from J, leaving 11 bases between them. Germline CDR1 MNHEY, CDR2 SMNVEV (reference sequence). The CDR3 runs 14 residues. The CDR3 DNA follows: TGTGCCAGCAGTTGGGCCAGGAAATCCTACGAGCAGTACTTC. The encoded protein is CASSWARKSYEQYF.

This chain's CDR3 is CASRPVDTSYGYTF. The CDR3 coding sequence is TGTGCCAGCAGACCCGTAGACACATCCTATGGCTACACCTTC. V is TRBV28 and J is TRBJ1-2, with D unresolved. V shed 6 bases and J shed 4 bases, with 15 bases lying between them. CDR1 and CDR2 from the germline V gene are MDHEN and SYDVKM. This CDR3 region has 14 residues.

CDR3 in amino acids: CATSSWDGGWNGYTF. DNA for the CDR3: TGTGCCACCAGCAGTTGGGACGGGGGCTGGAATGGCTACACCTTC. The chain uses TRBV15 and TRBJ1-2; D may be TRBD1 (6 bases). The CDR3 extends over 15 amino acids. V was cut by 3 bases and J by 6 bases, with 17 bases left in between. CDR1 and CDR2 from the germline V gene are LNHNV and YYDKDF (reference sequence).

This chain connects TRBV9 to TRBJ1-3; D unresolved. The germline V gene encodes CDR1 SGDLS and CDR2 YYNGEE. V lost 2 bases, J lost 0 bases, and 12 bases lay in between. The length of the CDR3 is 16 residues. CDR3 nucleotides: TGTGCCAGCAGCGTGGACCGTCGGTCCTCTGGAAACACCATATATTTT. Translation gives CASSVDRRSSGNTIYF.

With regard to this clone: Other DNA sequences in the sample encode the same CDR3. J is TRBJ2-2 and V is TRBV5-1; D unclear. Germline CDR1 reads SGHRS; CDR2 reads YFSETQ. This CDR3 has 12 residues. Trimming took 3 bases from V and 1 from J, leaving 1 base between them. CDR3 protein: CASSWNTGELFF. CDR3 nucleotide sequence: TGCGCCAGCAGCTGGAACACCGGGGAGCTGTTTTTT.

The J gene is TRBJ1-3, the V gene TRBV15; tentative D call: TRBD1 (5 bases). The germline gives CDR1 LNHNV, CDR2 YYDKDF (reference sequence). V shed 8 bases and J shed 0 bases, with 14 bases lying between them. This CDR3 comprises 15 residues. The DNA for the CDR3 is TGTGCCACCGCCCAAGGGGCGAGCTCTGGAAACACCATATATTTT. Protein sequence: CATAQGASSGNTIYF.

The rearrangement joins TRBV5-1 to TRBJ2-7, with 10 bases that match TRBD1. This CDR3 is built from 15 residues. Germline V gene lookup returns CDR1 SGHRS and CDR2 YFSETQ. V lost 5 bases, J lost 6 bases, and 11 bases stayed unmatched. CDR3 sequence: CASRLTRQGASEQYF. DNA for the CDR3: TGCGCCAGCAGACTTACCCGACAGGGGGCTTCCGAGCAGTACTTC.

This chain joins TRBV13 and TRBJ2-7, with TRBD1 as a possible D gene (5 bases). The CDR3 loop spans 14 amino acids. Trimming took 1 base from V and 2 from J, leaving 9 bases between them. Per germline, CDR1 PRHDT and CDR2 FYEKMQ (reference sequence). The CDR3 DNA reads TGTGCCAGCAGCTTAGTGGGGCATCCCTACGAGCAGTACTTC. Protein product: CASSLVGHPYEQYF.

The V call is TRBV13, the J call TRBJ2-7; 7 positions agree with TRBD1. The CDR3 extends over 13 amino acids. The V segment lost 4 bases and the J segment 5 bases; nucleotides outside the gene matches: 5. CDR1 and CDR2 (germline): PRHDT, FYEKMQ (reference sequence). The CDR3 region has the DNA TGTGCCAGCAGCTCTGACAGGGCCCACGAGCAGTACTTC. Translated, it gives CASSSDRAHEQYF. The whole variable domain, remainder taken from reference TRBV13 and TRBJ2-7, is AAGVIQSPRHLIKEKRETATLKCYPIPRHDTVYWYQQGPGQDPQFLISFYEKMQSDKGSIPDRFSAQQFSDYHSELNMSSLELGDSALYFCASSSDRAHEQYFGPGTRLTVT.

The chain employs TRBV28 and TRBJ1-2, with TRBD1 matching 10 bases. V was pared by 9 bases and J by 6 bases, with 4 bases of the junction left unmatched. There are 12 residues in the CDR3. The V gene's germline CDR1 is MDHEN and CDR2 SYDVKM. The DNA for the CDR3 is TGTGCCAGTTCGGACAGGGGGGATGGCTACACCTTC. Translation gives CASSDRGDGYTF.

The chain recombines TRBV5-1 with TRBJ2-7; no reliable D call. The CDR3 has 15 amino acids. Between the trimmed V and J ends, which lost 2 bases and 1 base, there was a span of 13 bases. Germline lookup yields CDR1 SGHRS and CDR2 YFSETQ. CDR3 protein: CASSFYSLPSYEQYF. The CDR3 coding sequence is TGCGCCAGCAGCTTTTACAGCCTTCCTTCCTACGAGCAGTACTTC. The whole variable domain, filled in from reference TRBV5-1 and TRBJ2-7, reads KAGVTQTPRYLIKTRGQQVTLSCSPISGHRSVSWYQQTPGQGLQFLFEYFSETQRNKGNFPGRFSGRQFSNSRSEMNVSTLELGDSALYLCASSFYSLPSYEQYFGPGTRLTVT.